This T cell receptor beta chain was recovered during a study of T cells in tuberculosis. Overall study: IGRA-negative adolescents, IGRA-positive adolescents with latent tuberculosis and adults with active tuberculosis formed this South African cohort.

Sequenced by immunoSEQ multiplex PCR; TCRdb stores in-frame clones only, minus some. The table records 44,000 or so clones, roughly 96% of them present only once. The CDR3 totals 16 residues. With 3 bases clipped from V and 2 bases from J, the junction kept 8 bases outside the gene matches. CDR1 is SGHDT, CDR2 YYEEEE, per germline. Concerning this clone: The target antigen is unknown.

Study-wide points: Smaller alpha distances in active tuberculosis partly reflected shorter CDR3-alpha lengths. Active tuberculosis alpha repertoires lay closer to GMM-specific TCRs than controls'.

The sample comprised PBMCs. The genes are TRBV5-6 and TRBJ2-5, with 9 bases identical to TRBD2. The source of this sequence is a donor aged 10-30 years with latent tuberculosis or without tuberculosis infection. Here the CDR3 reads CASSWGVLAGQETQYF. CDR3 in DNA: TGTGCCAGCAGCTGGGGGGTTCTAGCGGGGCAAGAGACCCAGTACTTC.